This passage covers 17 T cell receptor beta chains from one sample sequenced in a study of glioma-infiltrating T cells. TCR alpha and beta CDR3 regions were amplified from RNA using iRepertoire nested multiplex PCR. MiXCR, applied by TCRdb to the multiplex PCR reads, yields one record per CDR3 protein. The sample carries a few hundred thousand distinct CDR3 sequences, more than 35% recorded once. Sequenced input: glioma tissue, nonneoplastic brain tissue, or PBMCs (not recorded which). The receptor source for this set is a human donor with low-grade glioma or glioblastoma, undergoing nonglioma brain surgery, or in good health (not recorded which).

Points on this clonotype: A much larger clone is a single base away; this may be a read error. The chain is built from TRBV6-1 and TRBJ2-1; D is undetermined. Germline V gene lookup returns CDR1 MNHNS and CDR2 SASEGT. There are 12 residues in the CDR3. Trimming removed 7 bases at V and 10 bases at J, with 14 bases between. The CDR3 coding sequence is TGTGCCAGCAAGGGTGCCTCCTACGAGCAGTTCTTC. The encoded protein is CASKGASYEQFF.

The rearrangement joins TRBV4-2 to TRBJ1-2; 7 bases are a match to TRBD1. CDR1 LGHNA and CDR2 YNFKEQ come from the germline V gene. After removal of 8 bases from V and 0 bases from J, the junction contained 9 bases not matched to a gene. This CDR3 contains 15 residues. In nucleotides, the CDR3 is TGTGCCAGCGGGAACCGGGACAGACCTAACTATGGCTACACCTTC. Translated: CASGNRDRPNYGYTF.

V usage is TRBV2 and J usage is TRBJ2-7, with D perhaps given as TRBD1 or TRBD2 (6 bases each). Germline V gene lookup returns CDR1 SNHLY and CDR2 FYNNEI. V was trimmed by 10 bases and J by 4 bases, leaving 26 bases between them. The CDR3 has 16 residues. CDR3 protein: CATKGVGGIRWYEQYF. CDR3 DNA sequence: TGTGCCACCAAGGGGGTCGGGGGAATAAGATGGTACGAGCAGTACTTC.

This clonotype was counted only a few times. The chain links TRBV20-1 to TRBJ2-2, with 7 bases matching TRBD1. The V gene's germline CDR1 is DFQATT and CDR2 SNEGSKA (reference sequence). The V and J ends lost 0 bases and 0 bases, in that order; junction bases with no gene match: 10. The CDR3 is made up of 18 amino acids. The CDR3 region has the DNA TGCAGTGCTAGAGAAAGGGACAGAGCAATCTCGAACACCGGGGAGCTGTTTTTT. Its translation is CSARERDRAISNTGELFF.

This chain uses TRBV29-1 with TRBJ1-2, with 8 bases matching TRBD1. There are 14 residues in the CDR3. With 3 bases clipped from V and 7 bases from J, the junction kept 10 bases outside the gene matches. The germline V gene has CDR1 SQVTM and CDR2 ANQGSEA. CDR3 DNA: TGCAGCGTTGACGCCGGGACAGGTACTCTTGGCTACACCTTC. It specifies CSVDAGTGTLGYTF.

The sample holds one count of this clonotype. J is TRBJ1-1 and V is TRBV7-2; D possibly corresponds to TRBD1 (6 bases). The CDR3 runs 12 residues. Trimming shortened V by 4 bases and J by 6 bases, and 9 bases separated the two germline ends. Germline assignment: CDR1 SGHTA and CDR2 FQGNSA. The CDR3 DNA follows: TGTGCCAGCAGCTACGGGACACCTGAAGCTTTCTTT. It specifies CASSYGTPEAFF.

This clonotype was counted at least ten times. The rearrangement links TRBV27 to TRBJ2-1; a weak D match, TRBD1 (5 bases). Looked up from germline, CDR1 is MNHEY and CDR2 is SMNVEV (reference sequence). Trimming left V 4 bases short and J 7 bases short, with 20 bases between. This CDR3 has 16 amino acids. The CDR3 coding sequence is TGTGCCAGCAGTTCGCAGGGTTTTGGGATCACGAATGAGCAGTTCTTC. It is translated as CASSSQGFGITNEQFF.

This clonotype was picked up many times. This rearrangement joins TRBV6-2 or TRBV6-3 to TRBJ2-1; TRBD2 agrees at 11 bases. Germline V lookup: CDR1 MNHEY, CDR2 SVGEGT. V was clipped by 2 bases and J by 9 bases; unmatched bases: 6. The CDR3 is 15 residues long. The CDR3 bases are TGTGCCAGCAGTTACGTACTAGCGGGAGACGGTGAGCAGTTCTTC. Its translation is CASSYVLAGDGEQFF.

The chain combines TRBV4-1 with TRBJ1-1; no definite D call. The CDR3 length is 15 residues. Germline loops: CDR1 MGHRA, CDR2 YSYEKL. V lost 1 base and J 0 bases, leaving 9 bases between the germline ends. The CDR3 nucleotides are TGCGCCAGCAGCCAAGTTCAACTCATGAACACTGAAGCTTTCTTT. Protein sequence: CASSQVQLMNTEAFF.

The chain recombines TRBV6-2 or TRBV6-3 with TRBJ1-1, with D unclear. Trimming cost V 4 bases and J 6 bases, with 9 bases left between them. Germline V lookup: CDR1 MNHEY, CDR2 SVGEGT. The CDR3 is 12 amino acids. CDR3 bases: TGTGCCAGCAGTTCCTGGGAGTCTGAAGCTTTCTTT. Translating it yields CASSSWESEAFF.

Details on this clonotype: Just one base apart from a much larger clone, this may be a read error. The chain couples TRBV27 to TRBJ2-1; 11 bases line up with TRBD2. The CDR3 sequence is 14 residues long. Germline V gene lookup returns CDR1 MNHEY and CDR2 SMNVEV (reference sequence). V was pared by 3 bases and J by 6 bases, with 1 base of the junction left unmatched. CDR3 region: CASSFSGRGNEQFF. The CDR3 DNA reads TGTGCCAGCAGTTTTAGCGGGAGGGGCAATGAGCAGTTCTTC.

Worth noting for this clonotype: A much larger clone differs from this one at a single base, so this may be a read error. The genes are TRBV6-5 and TRBJ2-1; no clear D gene. Germline CDR1 reads MNHEY; CDR2 reads SVGAGI. This CDR3 is built from 15 residues. The CDR3 region has the DNA TGTGCCAGGAGTTACTCCGACACCTCCTACAATGAGCAGTTCTTC. Its translation is CARSYSDTSYNEQFF.

A remark on this clonotype: A much larger clone differs from this one at a single base, so this may be a read error. This chain joins TRBV28 and TRBJ1-5; no definite D call. CDR3 length equals 17 residues. Germline-derived CDR1 and CDR2 are MDHEN and SYDVKM. The CDR3 region has the DNA TGTGCCAGCAGTCCTAGGCCCGACATATATAGCGATCAGCCCCAGCATTTT. Encoded protein: CASSPRPDIYSDQPQHF.

The V call is TRBV5-5, the J call TRBJ2-7, with D perhaps matching TRBD1 (5 bases). The CDR3 is made up of 14 amino acids. V lost 2 bases, J lost 3 bases, and 12 bases lay in between. Per germline, CDR1 SGHKS and CDR2 YYEKEE (reference sequence). CDR3 sequence: CASSFYSGNYEQYF. In DNA, the CDR3 is TGTGCCAGCAGCTTTTATTCAGGGAACTACGAGCAGTACTTC.

This clonotype has at least ten counts. J is TRBJ2-3 and V is TRBV20-1; TRBD2 agrees at 7 bases. V lost 6 bases to trimming and J lost 2 bases; unmatched junction nucleotides: 11. The CDR3 loop spans 15 amino acids. Per germline, CDR1 DFQATT and CDR2 SNEGSKA (reference sequence). The CDR3: CSANGASGHTDTQYF. As DNA, the CDR3 is TGCAGTGCAAACGGGGCTAGCGGCCACACAGATACGCAGTATTTT.

This clonotype has just a few counts. The genes are TRBV28 and TRBJ2-5, with D perhaps matching TRBD2 (5 bases). Trimming cost V 3 bases and J 7 bases, with 12 bases left between them. CDR3 size: 13 residues. Germline V CDR1 and CDR2: MDHEN, SYDVKM. CDR3 sequence: CASSFLGVGTQYF. Written as DNA, the CDR3 is TGTGCCAGCAGTTTTTTGGGAGTTGGGACCCAGTACTTC.

This clonotype was seen only once. This could be a read error, since a much larger clone is one nucleotide away. The chain couples TRBV27 to TRBJ1-1; D uncertain. Germline CDR1 reads MNHEY; CDR2 reads SMNVEV (reference sequence). V was cut by 6 bases and J by 4 bases, with 12 bases left in between. The CDR3 is made up of 13 amino acids. CDR3 in amino acids: CASRLREGTEAFF. As DNA, the CDR3 is TGTGCCAGCAGACTGAGGGAGGGCACTGAAGCTTTCTTT.